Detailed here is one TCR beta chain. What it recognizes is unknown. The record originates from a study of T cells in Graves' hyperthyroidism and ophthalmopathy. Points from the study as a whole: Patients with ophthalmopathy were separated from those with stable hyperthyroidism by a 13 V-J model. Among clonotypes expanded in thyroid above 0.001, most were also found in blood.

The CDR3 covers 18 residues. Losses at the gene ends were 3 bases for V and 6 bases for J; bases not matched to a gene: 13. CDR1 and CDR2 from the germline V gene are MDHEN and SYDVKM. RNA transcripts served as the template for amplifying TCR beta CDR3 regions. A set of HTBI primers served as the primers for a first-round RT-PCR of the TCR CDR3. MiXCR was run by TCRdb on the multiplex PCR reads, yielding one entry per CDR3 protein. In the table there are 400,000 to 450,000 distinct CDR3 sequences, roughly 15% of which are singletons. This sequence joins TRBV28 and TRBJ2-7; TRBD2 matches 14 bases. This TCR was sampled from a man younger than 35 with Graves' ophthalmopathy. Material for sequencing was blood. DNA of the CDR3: TGTGCCAGCAGTTTCCCCCTTGGGGAGACTAGCGGGAGGGCCGAGCAGTACTTC. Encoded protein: CASSFPLGETSGRAEQYF.